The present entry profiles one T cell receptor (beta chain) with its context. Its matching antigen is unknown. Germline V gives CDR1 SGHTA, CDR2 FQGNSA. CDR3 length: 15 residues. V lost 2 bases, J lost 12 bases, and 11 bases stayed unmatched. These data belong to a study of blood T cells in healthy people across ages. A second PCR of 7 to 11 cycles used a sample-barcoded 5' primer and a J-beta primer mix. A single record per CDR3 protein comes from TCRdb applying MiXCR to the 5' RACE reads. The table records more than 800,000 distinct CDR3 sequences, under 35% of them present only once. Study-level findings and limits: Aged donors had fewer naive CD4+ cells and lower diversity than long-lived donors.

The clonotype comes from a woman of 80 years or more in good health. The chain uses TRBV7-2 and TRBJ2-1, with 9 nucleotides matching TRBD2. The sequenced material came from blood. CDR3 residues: CASSLMRGGGDGQFF. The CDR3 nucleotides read TGTGCCAGCAGCTTAATGCGGGGGGGCGGCGATGGGCAGTTCTTC.